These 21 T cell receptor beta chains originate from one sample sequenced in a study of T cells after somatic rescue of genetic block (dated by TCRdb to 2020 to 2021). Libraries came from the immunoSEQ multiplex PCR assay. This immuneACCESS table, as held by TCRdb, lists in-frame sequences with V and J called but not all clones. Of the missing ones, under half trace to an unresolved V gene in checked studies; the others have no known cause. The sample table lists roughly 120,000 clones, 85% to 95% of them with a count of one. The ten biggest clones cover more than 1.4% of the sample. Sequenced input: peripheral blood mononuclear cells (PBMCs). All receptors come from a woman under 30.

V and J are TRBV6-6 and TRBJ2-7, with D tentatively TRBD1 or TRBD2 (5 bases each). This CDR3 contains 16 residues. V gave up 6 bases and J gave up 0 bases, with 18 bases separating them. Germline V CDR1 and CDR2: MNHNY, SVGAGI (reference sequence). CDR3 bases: TGTGCCAGCAGCCCCGTGGAGTGGGGGAGCTCCTACGAGCAGTACTTC. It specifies CASSPVEWGSSYEQYF.

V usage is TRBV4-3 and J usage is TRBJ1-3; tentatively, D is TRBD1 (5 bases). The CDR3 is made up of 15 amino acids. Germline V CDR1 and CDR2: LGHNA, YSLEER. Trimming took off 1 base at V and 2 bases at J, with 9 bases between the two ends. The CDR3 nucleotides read TGCGCCAGCAGCCAAGCAGTGGGGGCTGGAAACACCATATATTTT. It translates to CASSQAVGAGNTIYF.

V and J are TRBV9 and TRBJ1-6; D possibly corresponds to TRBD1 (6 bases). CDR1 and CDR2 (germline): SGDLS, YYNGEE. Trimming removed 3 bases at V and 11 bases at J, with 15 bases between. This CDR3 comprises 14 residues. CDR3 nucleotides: TGTGCCAGCAGCGGGGAGACAGGCTTTCCACCCCTCCACTTT. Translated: CASSGETGFPPLHF.

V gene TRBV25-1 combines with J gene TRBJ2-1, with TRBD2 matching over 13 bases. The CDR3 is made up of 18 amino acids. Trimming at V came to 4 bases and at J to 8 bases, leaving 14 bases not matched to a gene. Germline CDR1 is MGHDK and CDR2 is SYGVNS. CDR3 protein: CASSGTLAGGRLVHEQFF. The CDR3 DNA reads TGTGCCAGCAGTGGGACACTAGCGGGGGGGCGACTAGTGCATGAGCAGTTCTTC.

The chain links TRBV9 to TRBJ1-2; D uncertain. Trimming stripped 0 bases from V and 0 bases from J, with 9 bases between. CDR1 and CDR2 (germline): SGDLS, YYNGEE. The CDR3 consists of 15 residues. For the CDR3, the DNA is TGTGCCAGCAGCGTAGGAATCAGGTCTAACTATGGCTACACCTTC. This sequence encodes CASSVGIRSNYGYTF.

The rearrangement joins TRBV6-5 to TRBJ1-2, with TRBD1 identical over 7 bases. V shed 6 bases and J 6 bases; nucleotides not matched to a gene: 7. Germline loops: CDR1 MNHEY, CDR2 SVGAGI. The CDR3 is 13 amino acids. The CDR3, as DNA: TGTGCCAGCAGCTTAACAGGGGTCCATGGCTACACCTTC. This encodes CASSLTGVHGYTF.

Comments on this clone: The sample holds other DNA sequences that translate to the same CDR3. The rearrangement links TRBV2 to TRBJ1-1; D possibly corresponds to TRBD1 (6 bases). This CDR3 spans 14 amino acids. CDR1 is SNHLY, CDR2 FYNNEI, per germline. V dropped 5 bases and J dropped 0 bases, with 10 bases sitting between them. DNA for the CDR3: TGTGCCAGCAGTCCACAGGGCCTGAACACTGAAGCTTTCTTT. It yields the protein CASSPQGLNTEAFF.

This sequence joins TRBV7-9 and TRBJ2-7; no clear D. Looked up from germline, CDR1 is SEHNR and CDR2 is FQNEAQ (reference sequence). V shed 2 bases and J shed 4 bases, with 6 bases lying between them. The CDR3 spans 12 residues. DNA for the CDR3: TGTGCCAGCAGCTTACTCGGTTACGAGCAGTACTTC. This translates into CASSLLGYEQYF.

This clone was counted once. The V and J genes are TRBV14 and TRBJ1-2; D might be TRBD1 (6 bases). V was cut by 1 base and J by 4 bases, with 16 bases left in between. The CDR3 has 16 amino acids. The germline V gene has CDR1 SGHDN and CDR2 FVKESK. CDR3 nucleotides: TGTGCCAGCAGCCAAGCCGACTTGGGGGGCACCTATGGCTACACCTTC. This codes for CASSQADLGGTYGYTF.

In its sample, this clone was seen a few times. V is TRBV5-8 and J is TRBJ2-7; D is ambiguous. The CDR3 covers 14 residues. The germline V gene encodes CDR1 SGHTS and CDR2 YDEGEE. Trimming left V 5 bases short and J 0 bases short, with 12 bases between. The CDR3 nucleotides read TGTGCCAGCAGATCCCGCAAGAGCTCCTACGAGCAGTACTTC. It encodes CASRSRKSSYEQYF.

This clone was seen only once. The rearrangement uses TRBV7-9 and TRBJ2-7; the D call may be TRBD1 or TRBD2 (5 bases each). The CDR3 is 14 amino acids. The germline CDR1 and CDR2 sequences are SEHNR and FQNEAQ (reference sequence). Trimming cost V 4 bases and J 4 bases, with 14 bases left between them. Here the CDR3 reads CASSYGTGTYEQYF. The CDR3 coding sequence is TGTGCCAGCAGCTATGGGACGGGTACTTACGAGCAGTACTTC.

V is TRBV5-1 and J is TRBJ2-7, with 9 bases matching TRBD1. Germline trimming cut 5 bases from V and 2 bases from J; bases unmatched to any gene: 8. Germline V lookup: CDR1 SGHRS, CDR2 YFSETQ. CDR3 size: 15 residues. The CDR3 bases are TGCGCCAGCAGAACCGGGACAGGGAATACCTACGAGCAGTACTTC. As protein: CASRTGTGNTYEQYF.

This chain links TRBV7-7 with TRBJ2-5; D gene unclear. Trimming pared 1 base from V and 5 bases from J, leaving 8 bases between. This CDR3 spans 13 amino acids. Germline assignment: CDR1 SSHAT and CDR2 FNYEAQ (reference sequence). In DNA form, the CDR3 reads TGTGCCAGCAGCTTAGTTAGAGGCGAGACCCAGTACTTC. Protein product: CASSLVRGETQYF.

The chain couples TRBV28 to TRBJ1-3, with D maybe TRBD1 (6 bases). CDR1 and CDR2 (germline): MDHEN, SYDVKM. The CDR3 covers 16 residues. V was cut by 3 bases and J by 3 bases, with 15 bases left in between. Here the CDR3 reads CASSFVGGRRGNTIYF. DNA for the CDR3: TGTGCCAGCAGTTTCGTAGGGGGGCGACGTGGAAACACCATATATTTT.

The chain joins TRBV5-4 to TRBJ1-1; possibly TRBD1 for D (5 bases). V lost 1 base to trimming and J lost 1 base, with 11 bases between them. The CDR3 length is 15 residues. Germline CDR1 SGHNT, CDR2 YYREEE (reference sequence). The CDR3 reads CASSLRRGENTEAFF. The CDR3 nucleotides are TGTGCCAGCAGCTTGAGGAGGGGCGAGAACACTGAAGCTTTCTTT.

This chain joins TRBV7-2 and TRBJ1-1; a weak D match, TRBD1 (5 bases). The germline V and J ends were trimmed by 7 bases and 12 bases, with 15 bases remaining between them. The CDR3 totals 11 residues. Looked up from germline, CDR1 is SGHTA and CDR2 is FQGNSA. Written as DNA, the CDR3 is TGTGCCAGCACCGATAAGACAGTAACTTTCTTT. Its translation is CASTDKTVTFF.

In DNA form, the CDR3 reads TGTGCCAGCAGCTTAACACCCCAGGGTACGGATACGCAGTATTTT. As protein: CASSLTPQGTDTQYF. The chain recombines TRBV11-3 with TRBJ2-3, with a weak D call TRBD1 (5 bases). CDR1 and CDR2 (germline): SGHNT, YENEEA. With 2 bases removed from V and 6 bases from J, the gap between germline ends came to 15 bases. The CDR3 is 15 residues long.

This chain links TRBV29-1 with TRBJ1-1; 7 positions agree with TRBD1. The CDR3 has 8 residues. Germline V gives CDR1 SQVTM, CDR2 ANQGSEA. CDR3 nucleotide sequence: TGCGGAGCAGGGGGAGCTTTCTTT. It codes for CGAGGAFF.

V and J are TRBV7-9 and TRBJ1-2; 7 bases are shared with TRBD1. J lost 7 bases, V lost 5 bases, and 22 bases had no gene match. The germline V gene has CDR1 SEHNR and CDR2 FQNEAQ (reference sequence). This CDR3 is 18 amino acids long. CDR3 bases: TGTGCCAGCAGCCAAACGGGGGTGACAGGGACCGCGCGTCGTGGCTACACCTTC. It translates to CASSQTGVTGTARRGYTF.

The chain's CDR3 is CASSPSGSYEQYF. The CDR3 nucleotides read TGTGCCAGCAGCCCGAGTGGATCCTACGAGCAGTACTTC. The chain employs TRBV5-5 and TRBJ2-7; D gene unclear. The CDR3 loop spans 13 amino acids. CDR1 is SGHKS, CDR2 YYEKEE, per germline (reference sequence). The V end was cut by 4 bases, the J end by 1 base, with 9 bases between. The full variable domain, its missing parts supplied by reference TRBV5-5 and TRBJ2-7, is DAGVTQSPTHLIKTRGQQVTLRCSPISGHKSVSWYQQVLGQGPQFIFQYYEKEERGRGNFPDRFSARQFPNYSSELNVNALLLGDSALYLCASSPSGSYEQYFGPGTRLTVT.

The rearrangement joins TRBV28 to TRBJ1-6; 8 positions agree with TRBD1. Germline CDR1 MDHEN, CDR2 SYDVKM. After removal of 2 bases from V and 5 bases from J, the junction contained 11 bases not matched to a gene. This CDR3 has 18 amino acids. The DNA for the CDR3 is TGTGCCAGCAGTTTAAAGCGACAGGGGCGACGTGATAATTCACCCCTCCACTTT. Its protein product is CASSLKRQGRRDNSPLHF.